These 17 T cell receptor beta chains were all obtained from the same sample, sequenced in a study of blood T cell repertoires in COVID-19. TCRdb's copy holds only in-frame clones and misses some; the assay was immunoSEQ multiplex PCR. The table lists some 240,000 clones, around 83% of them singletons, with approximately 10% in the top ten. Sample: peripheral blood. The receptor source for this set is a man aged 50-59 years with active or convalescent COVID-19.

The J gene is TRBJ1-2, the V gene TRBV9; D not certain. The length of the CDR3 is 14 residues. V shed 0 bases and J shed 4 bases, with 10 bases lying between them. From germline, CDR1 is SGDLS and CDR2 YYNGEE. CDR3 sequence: CASSVGNSLYGYTF. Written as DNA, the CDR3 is TGTGCCAGCAGCGTAGGTAACAGTCTCTATGGCTACACCTTC.

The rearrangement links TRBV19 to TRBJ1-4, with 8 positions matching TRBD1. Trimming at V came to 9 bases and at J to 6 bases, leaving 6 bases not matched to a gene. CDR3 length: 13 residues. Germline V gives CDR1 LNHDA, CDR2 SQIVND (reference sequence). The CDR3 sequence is CASTKQGDEKLFF. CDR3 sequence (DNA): TGTGCCAGCACTAAACAGGGGGATGAAAAACTGTTTTTT.

The CDR3 loop is CSASLAGVHEQYF. The CDR3 bases are TGCAGTGCTAGTCTAGCGGGGGTCCACGAGCAGTACTTC. The V gene is TRBV20-1, the J gene TRBJ2-7; TRBD2 aligns across 10 bases. Trimming removed 3 bases from V and 5 bases from J; junction bases left unmatched: 4. This CDR3 spans 13 amino acids. Germline V gene sequence: CDR1 DFQATT, CDR2 SNEGSKA (reference sequence).

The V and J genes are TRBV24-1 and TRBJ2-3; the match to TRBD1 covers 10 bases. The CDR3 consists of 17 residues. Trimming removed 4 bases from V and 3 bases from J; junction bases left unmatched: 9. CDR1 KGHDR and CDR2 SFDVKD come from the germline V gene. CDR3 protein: CATSDGDRGHWTDTQYF. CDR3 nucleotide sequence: TGTGCCACCAGTGACGGTGACAGGGGGCATTGGACAGATACGCAGTATTTT.

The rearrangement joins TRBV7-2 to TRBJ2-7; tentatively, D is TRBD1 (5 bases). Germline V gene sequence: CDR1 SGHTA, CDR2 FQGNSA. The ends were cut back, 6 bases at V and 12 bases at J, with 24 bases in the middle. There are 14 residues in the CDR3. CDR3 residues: CASRQTGQGADGYF. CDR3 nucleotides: TGTGCCAGCAGACAAACTGGACAAGGGGCCGATGGGTACTTC.

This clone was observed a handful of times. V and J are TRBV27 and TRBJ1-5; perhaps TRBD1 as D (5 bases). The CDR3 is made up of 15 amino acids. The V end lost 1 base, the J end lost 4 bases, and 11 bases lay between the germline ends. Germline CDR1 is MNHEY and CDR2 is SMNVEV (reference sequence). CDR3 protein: CASSLWSGGNQPQHF. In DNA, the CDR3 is TGTGCCAGCAGTTTATGGTCGGGGGGGAATCAGCCCCAGCATTTT.

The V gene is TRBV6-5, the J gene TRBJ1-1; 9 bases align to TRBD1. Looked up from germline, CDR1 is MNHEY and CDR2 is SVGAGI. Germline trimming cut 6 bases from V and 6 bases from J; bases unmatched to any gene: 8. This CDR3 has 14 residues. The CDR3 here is CASRTGGAWSEAFF. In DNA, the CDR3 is TGTGCCAGCAGAACAGGGGGCGCTTGGTCTGAAGCTTTCTTT.

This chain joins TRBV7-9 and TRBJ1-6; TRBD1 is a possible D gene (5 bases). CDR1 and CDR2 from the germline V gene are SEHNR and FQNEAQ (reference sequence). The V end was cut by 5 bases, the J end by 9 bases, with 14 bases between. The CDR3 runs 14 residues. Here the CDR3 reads CASSEDSYGSPLHF. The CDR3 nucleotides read TGTGCCAGCAGCGAAGACAGTTACGGTTCACCCCTCCACTTT.

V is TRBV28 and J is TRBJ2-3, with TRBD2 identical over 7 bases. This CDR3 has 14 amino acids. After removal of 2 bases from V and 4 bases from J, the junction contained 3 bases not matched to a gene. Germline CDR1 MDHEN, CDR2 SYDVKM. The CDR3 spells CASSLGGSADTQYF. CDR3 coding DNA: TGTGCCAGCAGTTTAGGCGGGAGTGCAGATACGCAGTATTTT.

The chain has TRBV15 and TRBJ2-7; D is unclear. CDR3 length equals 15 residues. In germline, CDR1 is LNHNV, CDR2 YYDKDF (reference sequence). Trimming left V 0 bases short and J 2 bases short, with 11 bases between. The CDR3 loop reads CATSRDLARAYEQYF. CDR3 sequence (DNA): TGTGCCACCAGCAGAGATCTGGCTCGGGCCTACGAGCAGTACTTC.

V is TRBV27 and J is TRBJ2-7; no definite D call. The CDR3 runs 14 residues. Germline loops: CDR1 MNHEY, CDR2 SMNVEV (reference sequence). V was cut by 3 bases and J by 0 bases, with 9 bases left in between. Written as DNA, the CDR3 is TGTGCCAGCAGTTTTGGGCACAACTCCTACGAGCAGTACTTC. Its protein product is CASSFGHNSYEQYF.

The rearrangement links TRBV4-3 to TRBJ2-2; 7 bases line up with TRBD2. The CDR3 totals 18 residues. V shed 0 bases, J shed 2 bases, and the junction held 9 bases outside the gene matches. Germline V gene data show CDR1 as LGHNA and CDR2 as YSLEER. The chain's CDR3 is CASSQEGWGAGNTGELFF. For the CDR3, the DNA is TGCGCCAGCAGCCAAGAAGGTTGGGGAGCGGGAAACACCGGGGAGCTGTTTTTT.

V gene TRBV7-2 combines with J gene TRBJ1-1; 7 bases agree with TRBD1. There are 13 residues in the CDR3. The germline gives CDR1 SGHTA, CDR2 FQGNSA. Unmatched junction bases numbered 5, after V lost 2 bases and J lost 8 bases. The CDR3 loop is CASSLSGTVEAFF. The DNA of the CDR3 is TGTGCCAGCAGCTTAAGTGGGACAGTAGAAGCTTTCTTT.

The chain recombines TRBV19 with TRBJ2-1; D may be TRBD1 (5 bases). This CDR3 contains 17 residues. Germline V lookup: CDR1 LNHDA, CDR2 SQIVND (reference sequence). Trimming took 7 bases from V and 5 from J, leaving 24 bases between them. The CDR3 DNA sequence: TGTGCCAGTAAACCCCAAATCAGACAGCCCTTGGACAATGAGCAGTTCTTC. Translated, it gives CASKPQIRQPLDNEQFF.

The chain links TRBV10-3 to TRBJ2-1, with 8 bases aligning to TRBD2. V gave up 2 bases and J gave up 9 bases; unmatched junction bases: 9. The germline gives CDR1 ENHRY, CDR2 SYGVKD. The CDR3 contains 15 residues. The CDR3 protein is CAISERGGLDAEQFF. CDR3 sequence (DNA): TGTGCCATCAGTGAGAGGGGGGGACTAGATGCTGAGCAGTTCTTC.

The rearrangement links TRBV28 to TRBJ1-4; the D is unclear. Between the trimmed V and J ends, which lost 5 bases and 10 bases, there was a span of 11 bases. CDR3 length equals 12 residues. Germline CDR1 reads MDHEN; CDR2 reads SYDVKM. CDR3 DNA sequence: TGTGCCAGCAGTAGCCCTGGGAGAAAACTGTTTTTT. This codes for CASSSPGRKLFF.

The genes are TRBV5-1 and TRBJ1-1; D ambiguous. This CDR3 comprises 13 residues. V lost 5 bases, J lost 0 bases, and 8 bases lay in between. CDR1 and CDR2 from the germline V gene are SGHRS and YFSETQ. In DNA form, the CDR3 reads TGCGCCAGCAGGCAGTCGTTGAACACTGAAGCTTTCTTT. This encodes CASRQSLNTEAFF.